Listed below are T cell receptor beta chains from one sample, sequenced in a study of blood T cell repertoires in COVID-19. Assay: immunoSEQ multiplex PCR; the TCRdb copy retains only in-frame clones and omits some. The table has 150,000 to 200,000 clones, approximately 95% seen once; the top ten hold 2%. Sequencing was performed on peripheral blood. The source is a woman in her sixties with COVID-19, enrolled during active disease. Each CDR3 is given with its conserved first and last residue.

>TRBV4-3|TRBJ2-1
CASSQGQVPVEFF
>TRBV4-1|TRBJ1-2
CASSQESFRRAVKDGYTF
>TRBV3-1/TRBV3-2|TRBJ1-2
CASSPGYGYTF
>TRBV30|TRBJ2-7
CAWKGPGGNSYEQYF
>TRBV7-9|TRBJ1-1
CASSPGQGSNTEAFF
>TRBV7-2|TRBJ1-2
CASSFKVEGYGYTF
>TRBV19|TRBJ1-6
CASSRQGGSPLHF
>TRBV4-1|TRBJ1-4
CASSQDHNEKLFF
>TRBV27|TRBJ1-3
CASRPSGLRWRDTIYF
>TRBV3-1/TRBV3-2|TRBJ1-2
CASSQESRGSYGYTF
>TRBV18|TRBJ1-4
CASSPTGGGEKLFF
>TRBV14|TRBJ1-2
CASSHPSGQGTYGYTF
>TRBV6-2/TRBV6-3|TRBJ1-5
CASSMEGRAREHF
>TRBV4-2|TRBJ2-6
CASSQDYRTVVSSGANVLTF
>TRBV29-1|TRBJ2-3
CTTQWDRGPPTDTQYF
>TRBV19|TRBJ1-3
CASKRDRSARASGNTIYF
>TRBV15|TRBJ1-4
CATSRDRVRNEKLFF
>TRBV4-3|TRBJ1-1
CASSQGSSMNTEAFF
>TRBV10-3|TRBJ2-3
CAITQDRETDTQYF
>TRBV19|TRBJ2-2
CASSIGTGNTGELFF
>TRBV5-4|TRBJ1-4
CASSLDGSNEKLFF
>TRBV7-9|TRBJ1-5
CASSLTPGQPQHF
>TRBV5-1|TRBJ1-2
CASSPAGQTAGYTF
>TRBV11-2|TRBJ1-2
CASSLGDPYGYTF
>TRBV24-1|TRBJ1-2
CATSDSREYGYTF
>TRBV9|TRBJ2-7
CASSVGGGGEFYEQYF
>TRBV7-2|TRBJ1-5
CASSSLGTGVWPQHF
>TRBV10-3|TRBJ1-2
CAISKNSGGENYGYTF
>TRBV2|TRBJ1-5
CASSLEGGGNNQPQHF
>TRBV30|TRBJ1-4
CAWSVPRVVVRAARNEKLFF
>TRBV5-1|TRBJ1-2
CASSPNRDRAGYTF
>TRBV12-5|TRBJ1-3
CASGFSTGNTIYF
>TRBV4-3|TRBJ1-6
CASSQGNSLNSPLHF
>TRBV12-5|TRBJ1-1
CASGLPTSSERPNTEAFF
>TRBV19|TRBJ1-5
CASRTQRGQPQHF
>TRBV7-9|TRBJ1-1
CASSLGTANTEAFF
>TRBV27|TRBJ1-2
CASSPQGATGTYGYTF
>TRBV19|TRBJ2-3
CASSIDKAAGATDTQYF
>TRBV5-1|TRBJ1-1
CASSLDGRGTEAFF
>TRBV5-6|TRBJ1-2
CASGQGGNYGYTF
>TRBV18|TRBJ1-2
CASSLSQGNNGGYTF
>TRBV30|TRBJ1-1
CACTQGPIF
>TRBV4-1|TRBJ2-5
CASSHPDREIGETQYF
>TRBV2|TRBJ1-1
CASSESENTEAFF
>TRBV18|TRBJ2-1
CASSRRGQGDNEQFF
>TRBV4-3|TRBJ2-1
CASSPDRELGYEQFF
>TRBV19|TRBJ1-6
CASSNREGGPGGGSPLHF
>TRBV29-1|TRBJ2-6
CSVILEDRGTFGANVLTF
>TRBV18|TRBJ2-3
CASSPSGQGPYTQYF